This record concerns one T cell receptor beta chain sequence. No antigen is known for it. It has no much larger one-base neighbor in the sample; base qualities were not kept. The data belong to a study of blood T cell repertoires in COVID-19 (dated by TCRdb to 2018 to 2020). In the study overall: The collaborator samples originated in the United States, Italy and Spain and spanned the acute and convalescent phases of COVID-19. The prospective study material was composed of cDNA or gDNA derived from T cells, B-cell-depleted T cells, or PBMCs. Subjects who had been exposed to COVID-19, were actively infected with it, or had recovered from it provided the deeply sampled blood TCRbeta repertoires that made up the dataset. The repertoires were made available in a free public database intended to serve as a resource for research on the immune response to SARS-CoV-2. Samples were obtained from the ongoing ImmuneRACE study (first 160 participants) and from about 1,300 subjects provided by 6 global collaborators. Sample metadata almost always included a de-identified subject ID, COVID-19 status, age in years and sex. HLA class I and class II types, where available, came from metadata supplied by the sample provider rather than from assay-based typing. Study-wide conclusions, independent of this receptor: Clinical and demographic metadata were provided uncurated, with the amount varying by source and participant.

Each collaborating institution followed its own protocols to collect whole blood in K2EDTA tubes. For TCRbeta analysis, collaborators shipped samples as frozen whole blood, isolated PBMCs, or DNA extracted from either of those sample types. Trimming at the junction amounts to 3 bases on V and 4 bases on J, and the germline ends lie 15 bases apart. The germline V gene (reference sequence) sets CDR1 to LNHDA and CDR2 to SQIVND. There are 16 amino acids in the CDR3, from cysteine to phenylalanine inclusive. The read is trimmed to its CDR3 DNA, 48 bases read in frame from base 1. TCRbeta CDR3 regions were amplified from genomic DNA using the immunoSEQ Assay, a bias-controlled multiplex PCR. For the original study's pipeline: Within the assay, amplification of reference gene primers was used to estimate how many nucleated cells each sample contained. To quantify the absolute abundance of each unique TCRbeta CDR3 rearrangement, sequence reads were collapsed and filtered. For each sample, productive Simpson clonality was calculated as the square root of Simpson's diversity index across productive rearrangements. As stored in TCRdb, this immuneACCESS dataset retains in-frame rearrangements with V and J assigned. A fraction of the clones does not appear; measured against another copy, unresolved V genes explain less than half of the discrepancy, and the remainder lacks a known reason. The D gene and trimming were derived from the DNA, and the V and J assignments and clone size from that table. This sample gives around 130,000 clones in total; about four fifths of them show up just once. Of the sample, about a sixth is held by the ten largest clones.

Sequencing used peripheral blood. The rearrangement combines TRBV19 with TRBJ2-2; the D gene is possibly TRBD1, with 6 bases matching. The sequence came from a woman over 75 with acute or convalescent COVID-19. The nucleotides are TGTGCCAGTAGTATTTCAGGGGCAGGATCCACCGGGGAGCTGTTTTTT. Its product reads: CASSISGAGSTGELFF.